Listed below are T cell receptor beta chains from one sample, sequenced in a study of T cells in Graves' hyperthyroidism and ophthalmopathy. Each CDR3 protein gets one entry after TCRdb re-called the multiplex PCR reads with MiXCR. This table has approximately 250,000 distinct CDR3 sequences, over 20% appearing once. The sequencing sample was made of blood. These receptors were taken from a woman aged 40 to 50 with Graves' ophthalmopathy. The conserved cysteine and the conserved F or W are not part of the CDR3 here. Clone size is given for some rows only: seen once, a few or many times, or a class if the clone is expanded.

CDR3 protein	clone size	J gene	V gene
ASSWTSGRRDIQY	many	TRBJ2-4	TRBV27
AWRTGGRETQY	many	TRBJ2-5	TRBV30
ASSQRGSETQY	once	TRBJ2-5	TRBV12-3/TRBV12-4
SVASGSYGETQY	-	TRBJ2-5	TRBV29-1
ASSERRVTSGANVLT	many	TRBJ2-6	TRBV2
SARDITNTGELF	many	TRBJ2-2	TRBV20-1
ASSPPAEETQY	many	TRBJ2-5	TRBV7-9
ASSEVREPQH	few	TRBJ1-5	TRBV6-1
ASSPTTESSYEQY	many	TRBJ2-7	TRBV7-6
ASSPRGTNTEAF	-	TRBJ1-1	TRBV9
SGTTGPGELF	many	TRBJ2-2	TRBV29-1
ASSYGQNTYEQY	many	TRBJ2-7	TRBV6-2/TRBV6-3
AAGFQPQH	many	TRBJ1-5	TRBV24-1
ASSIQRVGYETQY	many	TRBJ2-5	TRBV12-3/TRBV12-4
SARGTGGGYGYT	many	TRBJ1-2	TRBV20-1
ASSYLGTGQETQY	many	TRBJ2-5	TRBV3-1
SARAGLTSSYEQY	-	TRBJ2-7	TRBV20-1
ASSPPGLSGFHEQY	many	TRBJ2-7	TRBV12-3/TRBV12-4
ASSYRVHQPQH	many	TRBJ1-5	TRBV27
ASSTSGGYQETQY	-	TRBJ2-5	TRBV5-6
ASSYSVGLAGVRKAKNIQY	-	TRBJ2-4	TRBV6-2/TRBV6-3
ATSFTDTQY	many	TRBJ2-3	TRBV24-1
ASSLGPGRNEQY	many	TRBJ2-7	TRBV28